This TCR beta chain was obtained from a study of shared clonotypes between healthy human individuals. The wider study: With ages of 18 to 49, the donors were a couple of women and a few men.

General observations from the study: Among donors, sharing of clonotypes was expected to be affected by sequencing depth. Researchers found naive subsets generally carried larger estimated richness than memory subsets.

The data were produced by immunoSEQ multiplex PCR, yet TCRdb's version contains in-frame clones alone and is incomplete. Among about 1.5 million clones listed, around 98% were seen once. About this clone itself: Its antigen is currently unknown.

This receptor was obtained from a man aged 30 to 45 in good health. Material: naive CD4+ T cells sorted from blood. As for subset: CD45RA+ positively selected.

CDR3 loop: CASSPTGSVGAFF. Here the CDR3 DNA reads TGTGCCAGCTCACCAACCGGGTCAGTCGGAGCTTTCTTT. V gene TRBV18 combines with J gene TRBJ1-1; unclear D gene. CDR3 length equals 13 residues. Germline V gives CDR1 KGHSH, CDR2 LQKENI. V was clipped by 2 bases and J by 10 bases, with 14 bases between them. Based on the CDR3 plus reference TRBV18 and TRBJ1-1, the full variable domain is NAGVMQNPRHLVRRRGQEARLRCSPMKGHSHVYWYRQLPEEGLKFMVYLQKENIIDESGMPKERFSAEFPKEGPSILRIQQVVRGDSAAYFCASSPTGSVGAFFGQGTRLTVV.